This TCR beta chain is from a study of identical twins. CDR3 length: 14 residues. Germline lookup yields CDR1 DFQATT and CDR2 SNEGSKA (reference sequence). The trim removed 6 bases at V and 5 bases at J, leaving 13 bases unmatched. At least ten counts were recorded for this clonotype. Each CDR3 protein gets one entry after TCRdb re-called the 5' RACE reads with MiXCR. The sample lists over 500,000 distinct CDR3 sequences, about 20% occurring once. These data are also associated with another study on T cells expressing NK-cell markers. That paper notes: Seven donors tested HCMV-seropositive and one tested seronegative among the eight sequenced. Dominant NKG2C+ clonotypes accounted for about 1.0-8% of CD8+ T cells in several donors.

The sequence came from a young woman in good health. The rearrangement joins TRBV20-1 to TRBJ2-7; 7 bases align to TRBD2. What was sequenced was CD4+ T cells sorted from blood. Here the CDR3 DNA reads TGCAGTGCCCTACTAGCGACGAGTGGGGACGAGCAGTACTTC. This translates into CSALLATSGDEQYF.